This T cell receptor beta chain was sequenced for a study of T cells in Graves' hyperthyroidism and ophthalmopathy. Overall study: Pretreatment peripheral blood was obtained at initial diagnosis. Study-level results: Blood shared most expanded thyroid clonotypes above 0.001. In the analysis, a 13 V-J model separated ophthalmopathy from stable hyperthyroidism.

RNA transcripts served as the template for amplifying TCR beta CDR3 regions. The HTBI primer set was used in a first-round RT-PCR of the TCR CDR3. In TCRdb, the multiplex PCR reads were re-called with MiXCR into one record per CDR3 protein. The table shows hundreds of thousands of distinct CDR3 sequences, with 35% to 45% occurring only once. Trimming shortened V by 3 bases and J by 3 bases, and 11 bases separated the two germline ends. The CDR3 loop spans 14 amino acids. Germline values: CDR1 SGHVS, CDR2 FQNEAQ. This clonotype was detected many times. The antigen remains unidentified. The chain joins TRBV7-8 to TRBJ2-5; maybe TRBD1 (6 bases). The receptor was derived from a man aged 18 to 35 with Graves' hyperthyroidism. Specimen: blood. CDR3 bases: TGTGCCAGCAGCTTTGTTGAGGGGGAAGAGACCCAGTACTTC. Translating gives CASSFVEGEETQYF.